This paragraph reports one TCR beta chain. Its antigen is unknown. This entry comes from a study of T cells in Graves' hyperthyroidism and ophthalmopathy. The study's findings and limits: Separating ophthalmopathy from stable hyperthyroidism was achieved by a 13 V-J model.

CDR3 length: 15 residues. CDR1 MNHNS and CDR2 SASEGT come from the germline V gene. Deletions cut 7 bases from V and 4 bases from J, with 19 bases between. Diagnosis relied on clinical symptoms, serum thyroxine and TRAb, thyroid ultrasound and orbital computed tomography. RNA transcripts were the template for amplifying TCR beta CDR3 regions. HTBI primers were the set used in a first-round RT-PCR of the TCR CDR3. TCRdb reanalysed the multiplex PCR reads using MiXCR and keeps one entry per CDR3 protein. The table has hundreds of thousands of distinct CDR3 sequences, 15% to 20% seen once. V is TRBV6-1 and J is TRBJ1-2; perhaps TRBD1 as D (5 bases). Sample: blood. This TCR came from a man aged 35-49 years with Graves' ophthalmopathy. In DNA, the CDR3 is TGTGCCAGCACCCGACGAGGGGCGCTCATCTATGGCTACACCTTC. This translates into CASTRRGALIYGYTF.